Below, 29 T cell receptor beta chains from the same sample are listed, as sequenced in a study of blood T cells in healthy people across ages. It was with a sample-barcoded 5' primer and a J-beta primer mix that a second PCR of about 6 to 12 cycles was run. TCRdb ran MiXCR on the 5' RACE reads and lists one entry per CDR3 protein. The table has 800,000 to 950,000 distinct CDR3 sequences, around 36% seen once. The specimen was blood. These receptors came from a man aged 18 to 29 in good health.

A note on this clonotype: The junction differs from germline at one of its ends, possibly a read error. The gene calls are TRBV13 and TRBJ2-3; 8 nucleotides line up with TRBD2. The CDR3 is 16 amino acids. Germline CDR1 PRHDT, CDR2 FYEKMQ (reference sequence). The CDR3 nucleotides read TGTGCTAGCAGCTCAAATACGGGGGGGCGGACAGATACGCAGTATTTT. This encodes CASSSNTGGRTDTQYF.

The CDR3 coding sequence is TGTGCCAGCAGCCTTGGACTGATCTCCTACGAGCAGTACTTC. It translates to CASSLGLISYEQYF. This sequence joins TRBV7-6 and TRBJ2-7; weak D call: TRBD2 (5 bases). The CDR3 consists of 14 residues. CDR1 and CDR2 (germline): SGHVS, FNYEAQ. With 5 bases removed from V and 0 bases from J, the gap between germline ends came to 11 bases.

V is TRBV5-1 and J is TRBJ2-1, with a tentative D call TRBD2 (6 bases). Germline V gives CDR1 SGHRS, CDR2 YFSETQ. V dropped 4 bases and J dropped 4 bases, with 15 bases sitting between them. The CDR3 covers 15 residues. The CDR3 nucleotides are TGCGCCAGCAGCCCCCGGGTAGGAGGGTACAATGAGCAGTTCTTC. This gives the protein CASSPRVGGYNEQFF.

This clonotype was observed at least ten times. The CDR3: CSARVRKETQYF. For the CDR3, the DNA is TGCAGTGCTAGAGTTAGGAAAGAGACCCAGTACTTC. The chain links TRBV20-1 to TRBJ2-5; no firm D call. V shed 1 base and J shed 3 bases, with 6 bases lying between them. The germline CDR1 and CDR2 sequences are DFQATT and SNEGSKA (reference sequence). This CDR3 is built from 12 residues.

This chain links TRBV12-3 or TRBV12-4 with TRBJ2-3; tentative D call: TRBD2 (5 bases). The CDR3 has 13 amino acids. Trimming took off 6 bases at V and 3 bases at J, with 10 bases between the two ends. The CDR3, as DNA: TGTGCCAGCAGCGGGGTGAAAACAGATACGCAGTATTTT. Translating gives CASSGVKTDTQYF.

The table lists this clonotype with a few counts. This chain uses TRBV6-1 with TRBJ1-2; no definite D call. Germline values: CDR1 MNHNS, CDR2 SASEGT. Trimming left V 5 bases short and J 5 bases short, with 12 bases between. This CDR3 has 13 amino acids. CDR3 DNA sequence: TGTGCCAGCAGTACCGCAGAACAATATGGCTACACCTTC. Protein product: CASSTAEQYGYTF.

CDR3 nucleotide sequence: TGCGCCAGCAGGAGTTCCGGCCAAGCCTCCTACGAGCAGTACTTC. It is translated as CASRSSGQASYEQYF. The chain carries TRBV5-1 and TRBJ2-5; D is unresolved. The J call may be wrong; the DNA end is better matched by TRBJ2-7. Germline V lookup: CDR1 SGHRS, CDR2 YFSETQ. This CDR3 has 15 amino acids.

This clonotype was seen many times. This chain uses TRBV12-3 or TRBV12-4 with TRBJ2-6, with a possible D match to TRBD2 (5 bases). The CDR3 contains 18 residues. The V end was cut by 4 bases, the J end by 0 bases, with 16 bases between. CDR3 region: CASSSTGFRSSGANVLTF. The CDR3 DNA reads TGTGCCAGCAGTTCTACGGGATTCAGAAGCTCTGGGGCCAACGTCCTGACTTTC.

This chain connects TRBV4-2 to TRBJ2-7; 7 bases align to TRBD1. Germline assignment: CDR1 LGHNA and CDR2 YNFKEQ. Trimming cost V 1 base and J 4 bases; bases outside gene matches: 7. The CDR3 has 15 residues. CDR3: CASSQVVGGEYEQYF. Written as DNA, the CDR3 is TGTGCCAGCAGCCAAGTCGTAGGGGGCGAATACGAGCAGTACTTC.

The chain couples TRBV9 to TRBJ2-3, with 9 bases that match TRBD2. Trimming at V came to 0 bases and at J to 1 base, leaving 3 bases not matched to a gene. The germline gives CDR1 SGDLS, CDR2 YYNGEE. The CDR3 runs to 16 residues. The CDR3: CASSVEAGGRTDTQYF. The CDR3, as DNA: TGTGCCAGCAGCGTAGAAGCGGGGGGCCGCACAGATACGCAGTATTTT.

In this sample, this clonotype turned up a few times. This chain links TRBV20-1 with TRBJ1-2; 7 bases line up with TRBD1. This CDR3 region has 18 residues. The junction had 17 bases not matched to a gene; V was cut back by 4 bases and J by 0 bases. CDR1 is DFQATT and CDR2 is SNEGSKA in the germline V gene (reference sequence). The CDR3 DNA sequence: TGCAGTGCTAAGTCCCTGAGGCAGGGGGAAGCAGCTAACTATGGCTACACCTTC. Amino acids: CSAKSLRQGEAANYGYTF.

The J gene is TRBJ2-6, the V gene TRBV6-6; either TRBD1 or TRBD2 may supply D (5 bases each). Germline loops: CDR1 MNHNY, CDR2 SVGAGI (reference sequence). CDR3 length equals 15 residues. The germline V and J ends were trimmed by 5 bases and 3 bases, with 11 bases remaining between them. CDR3 loop: CASSGGVGGANVLTF. Written as DNA, the CDR3 is TGTGCCAGCAGTGGGGGTGTAGGTGGGGCCAACGTCCTGACTTTC.

Written as DNA, the CDR3 is TGTGCCAGCAGTCCAACCCTATACGTGAGCACAGATGCGGAGTATTTT. This sequence encodes CASSPTLYVSTDAEYF. The genes are TRBV12-3 or TRBV12-4 and TRBJ2-3, with D uncertain. The CDR3 has 16 residues. V gave up 5 bases and J gave up 13 bases, with 28 bases separating them.

This chain links TRBV24-1 with TRBJ2-2; the match to TRBD1 covers 7 bases. V was pared by 3 bases and J by 5 bases, with 8 bases of the junction left unmatched. There are 16 residues in the CDR3. CDR1 and CDR2 (germline): KGHDR, SFDVKD. DNA of the CDR3: TGTGCCACCAGTGATCGGGGAAGGGGGCGAACCGGGGAGCTGTTTTTT. Its translation is CATSDRGRGRTGELFF.

This chain links TRBV5-1 with TRBJ2-3; D ambiguous. Looked up from germline, CDR1 is SGHRS and CDR2 is YFSETQ. CDR3 length: 15 amino acids. The germline V and J ends were trimmed by 0 bases and 0 bases, with 8 bases remaining between them. CDR3 sequence: CASSLESGSTDTQYF. The CDR3 DNA follows: TGCGCCAGCAGCTTGGAATCAGGAAGCACAGATACGCAGTATTTT. The variable domain in full, with the rest retrieved from reference TRBV5-1 and TRBJ2-3, is KAGVTQTPRYLIKTRGQQVTLSCSPISGHRSVSWYQQTPGQGLQFLFEYFSETQRNKGNFPGRFSGRQFSNSRSEMNVSTLELGDSALYLCASSLESGSTDTQYFGPGTRLTVL.

The J gene is TRBJ2-5, the V gene TRBV25-1; a weak D match, TRBD2 (6 bases). Germline V gene data show CDR1 as MGHDK and CDR2 as SYGVNS. This CDR3 is 15 amino acids long. The V end lost 0 bases, the J end lost 7 bases, and 15 bases lay between the germline ends. The CDR3 DNA reads TGTGCCAGCAGTGAATATTATCGGGACTCGTCGACCCAGTACTTC. This gives the protein CASSEYYRDSSTQYF. The whole variable domain, remainder taken from reference TRBV25-1 and TRBJ2-5, is EADIYQTPRYLVIGTGKKITLECSQTMGHDKMYWYQQDPGMELHLIHYSYGVNSTEKGDLSSESTVSRIRTEHFPLTLESARPSHTSQYLCASSEYYRDSSTQYFGPGTRLLVL.

This clonotype occurred a few times. The chain employs TRBV7-9 and TRBJ2-7, with D hard to call. There are 15 residues in the CDR3. In germline, CDR1 is SEHNR, CDR2 FQNEAQ (reference sequence). V lost 1 base and J lost 3, with 13 bases in between. Written as DNA, the CDR3 is TGTGCCAGCAGCTTAGATCGGGCTGTGTACTACGAGCAGTACTTC. It encodes CASSLDRAVYYEQYF.

A remark on this clonotype: This may be a read error, as it is one base from a much larger clone. V gene TRBV5-6 combines with J gene TRBJ2-7; 9 nucleotides line up with TRBD1. The J call is uncertain, as TRBJ2-5 better fits the DNA end. The CDR3 is 15 amino acids. CDR1 is SGHDT and CDR2 is YYEEEE in the germline V gene. CDR3 DNA sequence: TGTGCCAGCAGCTTTTGGACAGGGGAAGTGGAGACCCAGTACTTC. Translating gives CASSFWTGEVETQYF.

The chain is built from TRBV15 and TRBJ2-1; no reliable D call. The CDR3 sequence is 16 residues long. V was clipped by 1 base and J by 0 bases, with 10 bases between them. From germline, CDR1 is LNHNV and CDR2 YYDKDF (reference sequence). In DNA, the CDR3 is TGTGCCACCAGCAGAGCCCTTGCGAGCTCCTACAATGAGCAGTTCTTC. This codes for CATSRALASSYNEQFF.

This clonotype showed up many times. The chain has TRBV4-1 and TRBJ2-3; a weak D match, TRBD2 (5 bases). This CDR3 has 15 amino acids. The V gene's germline CDR1 is MGHRA and CDR2 YSYEKL. The V and J ends lost 3 bases and 6 bases respectively, with 16 bases between them. This CDR3 reads CASSQRLRGPDTQYF. CDR3 nucleotide sequence: TGCGCCAGCAGCCAGCGCCTACGGGGTCCTGATACGCAGTATTTT.

Comment on this clonotype: A junction boundary mismatches the germline segment, possibly from a read error. The V and J genes are TRBV6-6 and TRBJ2-3, with D tentatively TRBD2 (6 bases). There are 15 residues in the CDR3. Germline V gene sequence: CDR1 MNHNY, CDR2 SVGAGI (reference sequence). The CDR3 region has the DNA TGTGTCAGCAGTTACGCTGGGGGGAGCGTAGATACGCAGTATTTT. This translates into CVSSYAGGSVDTQYF.

V is TRBV6-6 and J is TRBJ2-3; weak D call: TRBD1 (5 bases). CDR3 length equals 17 residues. Trimming removed 1 base at V and 1 base at J, with 15 bases between. Germline V gene sequence: CDR1 MNHNY, CDR2 SVGAGI (reference sequence). The DNA for the CDR3 is TGTGCCAGCAGTTACTTTCAGGGCCCAGGGCGCACAGATACGCAGTATTTT. Protein product: CASSYFQGPGRTDTQYF.

This clonotype was picked up a small number of times. The chain uses TRBV2 and TRBJ2-3; 7 nucleotides line up with TRBD1. J gave up 2 bases and V 6 bases, and 5 bases lay outside the gene matches. This CDR3 region has 14 residues. The germline V gene has CDR1 SNHLY and CDR2 FYNNEI. CDR3 protein: CASRGDSSTDTQYF. The CDR3 DNA is TGTGCCAGCAGAGGGGACAGTTCCACAGATACGCAGTATTTT.

This clonotype was observed a few times. This CDR3 is CASLSSGVTNEKLFF. The CDR3 nucleotides read TGTGCCAGTTTAAGTTCGGGGGTAACTAATGAAAAACTGTTTTTT. The V and J genes are TRBV27 and TRBJ1-4; possible D gene TRBD1, 5 bases. The CDR3 has 15 amino acids. From germline, CDR1 is MNHEY and CDR2 SMNVEV (reference sequence). V gave up 9 bases and J gave up 1 base, with 15 bases separating them.

The J gene is TRBJ2-1, the V gene TRBV7-9; 8 bases map to TRBD1. This CDR3 region has 16 residues. Trimming cost V 6 bases and J 5 bases; bases outside gene matches: 12. Germline CDR1 SEHNR, CDR2 FQNEAQ (reference sequence). CDR3 sequence reads: CASSSRTGSKDNEQFF. As DNA, the CDR3 is TGTGCCAGCAGTTCCCGGACAGGGTCGAAGGACAATGAGCAGTTCTTC.

This clonotype is a singleton in its sample. The J gene is TRBJ2-5, the V gene TRBV7-2; no firm D call. This CDR3 is built from 13 residues. Trimming took 5 bases from V and 11 from J, leaving 18 bases between them. Germline loops: CDR1 SGHTA, CDR2 FQGNSA. For the CDR3, the DNA is TGTGCCAGCAGCGGCCGCGGATACAATGAGCAGTACTTC. Translated: CASSGRGYNEQYF.

On this clonotype itself: This may be a read error, as it is one base from a much larger clone. The chain combines TRBV3-1 with TRBJ2-1, with TRBD2 identical over 8 bases. Germline assignment: CDR1 LGHDT and CDR2 YNNKEL (reference sequence). The CDR3 is 15 residues long. The CDR3 DNA follows: TGTGCCAACAGCCAGTCCAGCGGGGGCTACAATGAGCAGTTCTTC. Its translation is CANSQSSGGYNEQFF.

In regard to this clonotype: One base away lies a much larger clone, so this may be a sequencing read error. The rearrangement joins TRBV6-5 to TRBJ2-5; 9 bases agree with TRBD1. This CDR3 is built from 15 residues. V was clipped by 5 bases and J by 13 bases; unmatched bases: 17. Looked up from germline, CDR1 is MNHEY and CDR2 is SVGAGI. DNA for the CDR3: TGTGCCAGCAGTGACGGACAGGGGTTTGCCTACGAGCTGTACTTC. This sequence encodes CASSDGQGFAYELYF.

The rearrangement joins TRBV7-9 to TRBJ2-1, with 10 positions matching TRBD1. V dropped 5 bases and J dropped 5; count of bases not matched to a gene: 6. Per the germline V gene, CDR1 is SEHNR and CDR2 is FQNEAQ (reference sequence). CDR3 length equals 15 residues. DNA for the CDR3: TGTGCCAGCAGCCCCGGGACAGGGGCCCACAATGAGCAGTTCTTC. Translated, it gives CASSPGTGAHNEQFF.